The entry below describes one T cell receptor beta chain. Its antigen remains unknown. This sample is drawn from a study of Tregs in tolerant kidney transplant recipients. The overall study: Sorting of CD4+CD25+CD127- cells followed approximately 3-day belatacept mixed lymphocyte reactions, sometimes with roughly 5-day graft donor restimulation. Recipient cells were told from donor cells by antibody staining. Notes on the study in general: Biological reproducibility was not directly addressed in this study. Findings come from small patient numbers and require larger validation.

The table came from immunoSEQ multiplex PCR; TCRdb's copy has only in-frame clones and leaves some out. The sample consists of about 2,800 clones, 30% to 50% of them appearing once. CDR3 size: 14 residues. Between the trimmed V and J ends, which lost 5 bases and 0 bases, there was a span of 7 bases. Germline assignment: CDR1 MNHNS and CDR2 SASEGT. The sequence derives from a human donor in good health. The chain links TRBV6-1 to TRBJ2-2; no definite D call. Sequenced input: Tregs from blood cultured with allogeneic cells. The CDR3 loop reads CASSRTPNTGELFF. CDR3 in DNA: TGTGCCAGCAGTAGGACGCCGAACACCGGGGAGCTGTTTTTT.